The T cell receptor beta chain described here comes from a study of OX40 agonist ivuxolimab in advanced cancers. Background for the entire study: Ivuxolimab was a fully human IgG2 agonistic monoclonal antibody targeting the costimulatory receptor OX40 (CD134). The paper covers the monotherapy dose-escalation part of the phase I ivuxolimab trial, which included N of about 50 patients. Three dose-escalation patients achieved partial responses, one with hepatocellular carcinoma and two with cutaneous melanoma. Patients were allowed to have had prior anti-PD-1, anti-PD-L1 or anti-CTLA-4 therapy, and around 40% of the dose-escalation patients had previously received checkpoint inhibitors. The purpose of peripheral TCRbeta sequencing was to test whether ivuxolimab changed TCR sequence diversity and led to clonal T-cell expansion. A male proportion of under 85% and a mean age of approximately 58 years, ranging from roughly 23 to 85, were recorded for the dose-escalation cohort. Among the roughly 52 dose-escalation patients, around 20 had hepatocellular carcinoma, some 15 melanoma, 9 renal cell carcinoma and 9 head and neck cancer. Intravenous ivuxolimab was administered to patients every 2 weeks at six dose levels: 0.01, 0.1, 0.3, 1.5, 3 and 10 mg/kg. Broad study findings and their caveats: Clonal expansion of both CD4+ and CD8+ blood T cells was observed from baseline to week 6 at doses 0.1 to 3.0 mg/kg. After ivuxolimab, CD8+ T cells had more expanded clones than CD4+ T cells on average. Which antigens the clonally expanded peripheral T cells were specific for was not determined. Low levels of normalized T-cell clonal expansion were also seen in some nonresponding patients. In the 0.1-3.0 mg/kg groups, partial responders were among the patients with the lowest normalized peripheral clonal expansion, particularly in CD8+ T cells.

The CDR3 runs 12 amino acids, cysteine and phenylalanine included. The kept DNA is CDR3 alone, 36 bases in frame from the first base. At the junction V is shortened by 7 bases and J by 6 bases, with 11 bases in between. The germline V gene gives CDR1 as SNHLY and CDR2 as FYNNEI. For sequencing of the TCRbeta CDR3 region, genomic DNA was extracted from the sorted cells. The immunoSEQ Assay was used to sequence the TCRbeta CDR3 regions. Entries here come from immuneACCESS through TCRdb and include only in-frame sequences with V and J called. Some clones fail to appear in such tables; in the studies checked, an unresolved V gene covers under half of the shortfall, and the cause of the remainder is unknown. Across this sample there are tens of thousands of clones, with over 75% seen only once. The biggest ten clones account for about 7% of the sample. A remark on this clone: The target of this receptor is not known. The sample holds no much larger clone one base away, and base qualities are not on file.

Patients with a history of autoimmune disease or receiving systemic immunosuppression were excluded from the trial. Peripheral blood for TCR sequencing was drawn from every dose cohort at baseline, at cycle 4 day 1 and at cycle 7 day 1. Samples were obtained from an open-label, multicenter, first-in-human phase I dose-escalation trial of ivuxolimab. The trial enrolled adults with locally advanced or metastatic head and neck squamous cell, hepatocellular, melanoma or renal cell carcinoma. Before TCR sequencing, CD4+ T cells and CD8+ T cells were sorted from peripheral blood as separate populations. The chain is assembled from TRBV2 and TRBJ2-3; the D gene is perhaps TRBD1, on 5 matching bases. The sequence was obtained from an adult with an advanced solid tumor such as melanoma, head and neck, liver or kidney cancer. Material: CD4+ or CD8+ T cells sorted from blood, obtained in a trial of the OX40 agonist ivuxolimab. In nucleotide form, the sequence is TGTGCCAGCAATATAGGGGCTGATACGCAGTATTTT. Its protein reads: CASNIGADTQYF.